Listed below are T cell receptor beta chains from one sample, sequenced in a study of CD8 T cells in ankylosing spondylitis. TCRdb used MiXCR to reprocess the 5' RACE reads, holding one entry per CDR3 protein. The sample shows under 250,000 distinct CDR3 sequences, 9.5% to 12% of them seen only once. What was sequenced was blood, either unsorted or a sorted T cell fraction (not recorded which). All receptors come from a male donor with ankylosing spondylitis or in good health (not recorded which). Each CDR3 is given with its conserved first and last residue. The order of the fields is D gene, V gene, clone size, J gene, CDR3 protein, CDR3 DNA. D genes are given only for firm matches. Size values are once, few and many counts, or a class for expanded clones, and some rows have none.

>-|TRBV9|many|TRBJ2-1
CASSPSGRFPNEQFF
TGTGCCAGCAGCCCTAGTGGACGGTTCCCCAATGAGCAGTTCTTC
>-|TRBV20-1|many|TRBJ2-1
CSARDRPPSSYNEQFF
TGCAGTGCTAGAGATCGGCCGCCGAGCTCCTACAATGAGCAGTTCTTC
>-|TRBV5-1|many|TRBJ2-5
CASSLGGDPRAQYF
TGCGCCAGCAGCTTGGGGGGGGACCCTCGAGCCCAGTACTTC
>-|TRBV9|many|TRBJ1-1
CASSVAPRISGVNTEAFF
TGTGCCAGCAGCGTAGCCCCCCGGATATCAGGGGTGAACACTGAAGCTTTCTTT
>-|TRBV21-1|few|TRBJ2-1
CASGYRGGMGYNEQFF
TGTGCCAGCGGCTACCGAGGGGGAATGGGCTACAATGAGCAGTTCTTC
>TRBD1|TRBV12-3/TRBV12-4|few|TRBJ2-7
CASSLEGQGAFRLPYEQYF
TGTGCCAGCAGTTTAGAGGGACAGGGAGCTTTTCGACTCCCCTACGAGCAGTACTTC
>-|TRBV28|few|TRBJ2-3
CASSWGPRTDTQYF
TGTGCCAGCAGTTGGGGGCCGCGCACAGATACGCAGTATTTT
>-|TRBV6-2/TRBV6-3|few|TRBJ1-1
CASSMALEGRMDTEAFF
TGTGCCAGCAGTATGGCCCTCGAGGGACGCATGGACACTGAAGCTTTCTTT
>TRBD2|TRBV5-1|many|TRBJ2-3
CASSHRRTSADTQYF
TGCGCCAGCAGCCACCGGAGGACTAGCGCAGATACGCAGTATTTT
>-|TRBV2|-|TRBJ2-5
CASSFGQLETQYF
TGTGCCAGCAGTTTTGGGCAACTAGAGACCCAGTACTTC
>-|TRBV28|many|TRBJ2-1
CASSLVAVSYNEQFF
TGTGCCAGCAGTCTAGTAGCGGTCTCCTACAATGAGCAGTTCTTC
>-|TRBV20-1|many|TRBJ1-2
CSARQTPYGYTF
TGCAGTGCTCGACAGACACCCTATGGCTACACCTTC
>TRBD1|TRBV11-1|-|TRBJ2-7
CASSSAGTGGGNSYEQYF
TGTGCCAGCAGCTCCGCCGGGACAGGGGGCGGGAATAGTTACGAGCAGTACTTC
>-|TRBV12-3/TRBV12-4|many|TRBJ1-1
CASSDSLNTEAFF
TGTGCCAGCAGTGACAGCCTAAACACTGAAGCTTTCTTT
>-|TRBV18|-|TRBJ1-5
CANSPTDSNQPQHF
TGTGCCAACTCACCGACAGACAGCAATCAGCCCCAGCATTTT
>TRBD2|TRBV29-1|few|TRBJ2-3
CSVPAGGPTDTQYF
TGCAGCGTACCGGCGGGAGGGCCAACAGATACGCAGTATTTT
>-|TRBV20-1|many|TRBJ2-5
CSARVGGQETQYF
TGCAGTGCTAGAGTGGGTGGTCAAGAGACCCAGTACTTC